The 15 T cell receptor beta chains reported below all come from one sample, sequenced in a study of blood T cell repertoires in COVID-19. Sequencing used immunoSEQ multiplex PCR; TCRdb keeps in-frame clones, though not all of them. This sample carries roughly 140,000 clones, approximately 81% of them seen once, and the ten largest clones take about 7.5%. Sequencing was carried out using peripheral blood. The receptors originated from a human donor in a cohort sampled during active COVID-19.

The rearrangement uses TRBV3-1 (or the pseudogene TRBV3-2) and TRBJ2-7; D might be TRBD2 (6 bases). V lost 0 bases and J 3 bases, leaving 9 bases between the germline ends. The CDR3 spans 14 residues. Germline V CDR1 and CDR2: LGHDT, YNNKEL (reference sequence). CDR3 nucleotides: TGTGCCAGCAGCCAAGATATCGGGAGCTACGAGCAGTACTTC. The encoded protein is CASSQDIGSYEQYF.

The V gene is TRBV6-2 or TRBV6-3, the J gene TRBJ2-6, with 8 bases aligning to TRBD2. The CDR3 has 15 amino acids. J lost 3 bases, V lost 4 bases, and 2 bases had no gene match. CDR1 and CDR2 from the germline V gene are MNHEY and SVGEGT. The CDR3 coding sequence is TGTGCCAGCAGTTCTAGCGGGCGTGGGGCCAACGTCCTGACTTTC. Amino acids: CASSSSGRGANVLTF.

This chain uses TRBV5-1 with TRBJ2-7; 10 bases map to TRBD2. CDR3 length: 15 residues. CDR1 is SGHRS and CDR2 is YFSETQ in the germline V gene. Losses at the gene ends were 2 bases for V and 4 bases for J; bases not matched to a gene: 6. CDR3 protein: CASSFLAGDRYEQYF. Written as DNA, the CDR3 is TGCGCCAGCAGCTTTCTAGCGGGAGATCGATACGAGCAGTACTTC.

V gene TRBV5-1 combines with J gene TRBJ1-4; D remains ambiguous. The CDR3 contains 15 residues. Germline V gene sequence: CDR1 SGHRS, CDR2 YFSETQ. Between the trimmed V and J ends, which lost 0 bases and 0 bases, there was a span of 6 bases. The CDR3 loop reads CASSLELATNEKLFF. CDR3 nucleotide sequence: TGCGCCAGCAGCTTGGAGCTGGCAACTAATGAAAAACTGTTTTTT.

The genes are TRBV19 and TRBJ2-1; 7 bases match TRBD1. V gave up 6 bases and J gave up 2 bases; unmatched junction bases: 10. The CDR3 spans 16 residues. Germline assignment: CDR1 LNHDA and CDR2 SQIVND (reference sequence). CDR3 protein: CASSLGQGVTYNEQFF. The CDR3, as DNA: TGTGCCAGTAGCCTTGGGCAGGGGGTTACCTACAATGAGCAGTTCTTC. The complete variable domain, with remaining parts taken from reference TRBV19 and TRBJ2-1, reads DGGITQSPKYLFRKEGQNVTLSCEQNLNHDAMYWYRQDPGQGLRLIYYSQIVNDFQKGDIAEGYSVSREKKESFPLTVTSAQKNPTAFYLCASSLGQGVTYNEQFFGPGTRLTVL.

The CDR3 sequence: CASSQLPGNQPQHF. CDR3 DNA: TGTGCCAGCAGCCAATTGCCGGGCAATCAGCCCCAGCATTTT. J is TRBJ1-5 and V is TRBV4-2; D ambiguous. The V and J ends lost 2 bases and 2 bases respectively, with 7 bases between them. The germline V gene encodes CDR1 LGHNA and CDR2 YNFKEQ. The CDR3 extends over 14 amino acids.

The chain is built from TRBV27 and TRBJ2-7, with TRBD2 matching over 11 bases. This CDR3 has 16 residues. Germline CDR1 is MNHEY and CDR2 is SMNVEV (reference sequence). The V segment lost 6 bases and the J segment 3 bases; nucleotides outside the gene matches: 10. The CDR3: CASRPTGTSGIYEQYF. For the CDR3, the DNA is TGTGCCAGCAGACCAACCGGGACTAGCGGCATCTACGAGCAGTACTTC.

The chain recombines TRBV27 with TRBJ2-1; 8 bases fit TRBD1. The V segment lost 6 bases and the J segment 5 bases; nucleotides outside the gene matches: 18. CDR3 length: 18 amino acids. The germline V gene encodes CDR1 MNHEY and CDR2 SMNVEV (reference sequence). The CDR3 sequence: CASSRVSITGGTNNEQFF. CDR3 coding DNA: TGTGCCAGCAGCCGAGTGAGCATTACAGGGGGGACCAACAATGAGCAGTTCTTC.

The J gene is TRBJ1-5, the V gene TRBV7-3; a possible D gene is TRBD1 (5 bases). Trimming took off 5 bases at V and 11 bases at J, with 16 bases between the two ends. The length of the CDR3 is 13 residues. From germline, CDR1 is SGHTA and CDR2 FQGTGA. The chain's CDR3 is CASSRRRGIAQHF. CDR3 sequence (DNA): TGTGCCAGCAGCCGCCGGAGGGGTATCGCCCAGCATTTT.

The chain couples TRBV18 to TRBJ2-6; 8 positions agree with TRBD1. Germline lookup yields CDR1 KGHSH and CDR2 LQKENI. The V gene end was trimmed by 7 bases and the J gene end by 2 bases; junction bases not matched to a gene: 4. The CDR3 is 15 amino acids. CDR3 sequence (DNA): TGTGCCAGCTTACCGGACAGGGCTGGGGCCAACGTCCTGACTTTC. Protein product: CASLPDRAGANVLTF.

This clone came up once. This rearrangement joins TRBV4-2 to TRBJ2-7; D perhaps matches TRBD1 (6 bases). CDR3 length equals 16 residues. V lost 0 bases, J lost 0 bases, and 12 bases lay in between. Germline V lookup: CDR1 LGHNA, CDR2 YNFKEQ. The CDR3 here is CASSQEGDNNSYEQYF. The CDR3 DNA reads as TGTGCCAGCAGCCAAGAGGGGGACAATAACTCCTACGAGCAGTACTTC.

The chain has TRBV2 and TRBJ1-2, with 8 bases lining up with TRBD1. This CDR3 region has 16 residues. With V trimmed by 2 bases and J by 3 bases, 8 bases remained unmatched. The germline V gene has CDR1 SNHLY and CDR2 FYNNEI. The CDR3: CASSETEDRDDYGYTF. The CDR3 DNA reads TGTGCCAGCAGTGAAACTGAGGACAGGGACGACTATGGCTACACCTTC.

This clone was observed a few times. The V and J genes are TRBV4-3 and TRBJ1-3; weak D call: TRBD1 (5 bases). V was trimmed by 0 bases and J by 0 bases, leaving 15 bases between them. Germline CDR1 reads LGHNA; CDR2 reads YSLEER. The CDR3 has 18 residues. The CDR3 here is CASSQESYRPDSGNTIYF. The CDR3 region has the DNA TGCGCCAGCAGCCAAGAGTCCTACAGGCCCGACTCTGGAAACACCATATATTTT.

V usage is TRBV19 and J usage is TRBJ1-2, with D hard to call. This CDR3 is 13 amino acids long. Per the germline V gene, CDR1 is LNHDA and CDR2 is SQIVND (reference sequence). Trimming pared 3 bases from V and 5 bases from J, leaving 10 bases between. CDR3 nucleotide sequence: TGTGCCAGTAGTATGGGAGGGAGATATGGCTACACCTTC. It codes for CASSMGGRYGYTF.

This clone appeared a few times. The V call is TRBV5-1, the J call TRBJ2-7; 13 bases line up with TRBD2. The CDR3 extends over 19 amino acids. V lost 0 bases, J lost 4 bases, and 13 bases stayed unmatched. Germline assignment: CDR1 SGHRS and CDR2 YFSETQ. The CDR3 DNA reads as TGCGCCAGCAGCTTGGTCCCGACTAGCGGGGGGCAATATCGGTACGAGCAGTACTTC. This codes for CASSLVPTSGGQYRYEQYF.